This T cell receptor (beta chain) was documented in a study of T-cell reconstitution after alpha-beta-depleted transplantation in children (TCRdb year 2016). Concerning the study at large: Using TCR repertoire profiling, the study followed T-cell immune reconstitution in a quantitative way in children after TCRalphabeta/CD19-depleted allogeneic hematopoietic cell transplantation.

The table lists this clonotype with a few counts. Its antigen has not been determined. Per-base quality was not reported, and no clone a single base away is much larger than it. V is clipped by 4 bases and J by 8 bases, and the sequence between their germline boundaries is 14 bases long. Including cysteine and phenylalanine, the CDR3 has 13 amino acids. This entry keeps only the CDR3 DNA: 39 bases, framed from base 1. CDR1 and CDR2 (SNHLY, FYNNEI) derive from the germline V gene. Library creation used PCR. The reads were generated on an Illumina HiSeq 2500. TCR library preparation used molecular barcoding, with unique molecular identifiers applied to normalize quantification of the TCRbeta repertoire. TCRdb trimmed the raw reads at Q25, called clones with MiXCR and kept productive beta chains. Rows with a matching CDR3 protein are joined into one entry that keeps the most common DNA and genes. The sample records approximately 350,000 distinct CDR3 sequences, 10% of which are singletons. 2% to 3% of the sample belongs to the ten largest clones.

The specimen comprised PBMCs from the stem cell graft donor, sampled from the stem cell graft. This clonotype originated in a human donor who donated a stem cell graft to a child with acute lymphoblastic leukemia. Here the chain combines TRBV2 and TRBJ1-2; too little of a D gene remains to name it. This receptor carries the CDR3 CASSVGVTYGYTF. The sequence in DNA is TGTGCCAGCAGTGTGGGCGTAACTTACGGCTACACCTTC.